The sequence of this TCR beta chain was determined in a study of blood T cell repertoires in COVID-19. Overall study: Italy, Spain and the United States were the sources of the convalescent and acute COVID-19 samples.

Produced via immunoSEQ multiplex PCR; TCRdb's table is partial and in-frame only. The sample carries nearly 11,000 clones, approximately 85% recorded once. The sample was peripheral blood. The TCR sequence derives from a man aged 50 to 60 with active COVID-19.

The CDR3 DNA reads as TGTGCCAGCAGACCCGAGGGAGAGAAAGGCTACACCTTC. This translates into CASRPEGEKGYTF. The gene calls are TRBV11-2 and TRBJ1-2; D gene unclear. CDR3 length equals 13 residues. Germline assignment: CDR1 SGHAT and CDR2 FQNNGV. The V end lost 6 bases, the J end lost 8 bases, and 16 bases lay between the germline ends.